These 18 T cell receptor beta chains originate from one sample sequenced in a study of breast tumors, draining lymph nodes, adjacent tissues. TCRdb re-analysed the multiplex PCR reads in MiXCR, keeping a single row per CDR3 protein. The table has 290,000 or so distinct CDR3 sequences, 30% to 35% seen once; the top ten hold about 1%. Axillary draining lymph nodes of breast cancer patients supplied the node samples. Sample: axillary lymph node tissue. Source of these receptors: a female donor with breast cancer. Some clones in this sample may be carry-over from other donors' samples.

This clonotype was detected many times. This chain connects TRBV5-6 to TRBJ2-6, with D maybe TRBD1 (6 bases). The V end lost 0 bases, the J end lost 11 bases, and 9 bases lay between the germline ends. The germline V gene has CDR1 SGHDT and CDR2 YYEEEE. This CDR3 is built from 13 residues. CDR3 nucleotides: TGTGCCAGCAGCTTGGACAGGGTGGACGTCCTGACTTTC. Protein sequence: CASSLDRVDVLTF. The full variable domain, with the rest looked up from reference TRBV5-6 and TRBJ2-6, is DAGVTQSPTHLIKTRGQQVTLRCSPKSGHDTVSWYQQALGQGPQFIFQYYEEEERQRGNFPDRFSGHQFPNYSSELNVNALLLGDSALYLCASSLDRVDVLTFGAGSRLTVL.

This clonotype was seen a few times. The CDR3 loop reads CSLTTGYTEAFF. CDR3 nucleotides: TGCAGCTTGACGACAGGATACACTGAAGCTTTCTTT. The rearrangement joins TRBV29-1 to TRBJ1-1; tentative D call: TRBD1 (6 bases). The germline gives CDR1 SQVTM, CDR2 ANQGSEA. CDR3 length: 12 amino acids. The germline V and J ends were trimmed by 8 bases and 3 bases, with 13 bases remaining between them.

This clonotype was seen only a few times. The DNA for the CDR3 is TGTGCCACCAGCAGAGGGTCAGGAGTCACTGAAGCTTTCTTT. Its protein product is CATSRGSGVTEAFF. The genes are TRBV15 and TRBJ1-1, with D uncertain. This CDR3 has 14 residues. Germline values: CDR1 LNHNV, CDR2 YYDKDF (reference sequence). Trimming took off 1 base at V and 4 bases at J, with 10 bases between the two ends.

The chain has TRBV10-2 and TRBJ2-3, with 11 positions matching TRBD2. V lost 10 bases, J lost 1 base, and 16 bases stayed unmatched. Germline V gene lookup returns CDR1 WSHSY and CDR2 SAAADI. The CDR3 sequence is 18 residues long. The DNA of the CDR3 is TGCGCCACCCCTCAGGGGCTAGCGGGAGGAGGGGGCACAGATACGCAGTATTTT. This sequence encodes CATPQGLAGGGGTDTQYF.

The rearrangement uses TRBV29-1 and TRBJ1-6; TRBD1 agrees at 7 bases. Trimming cost V 8 bases and J 3 bases; bases outside gene matches: 7. Germline loops: CDR1 SQVTM, CDR2 ANQGSEA. There are 14 residues in the CDR3. The CDR3 sequence: CSLGQLGYNSPLHF. The CDR3 nucleotides are TGCAGCTTGGGACAGCTAGGCTATAATTCACCCCTCCACTTT. Supplemented by reference TRBV29-1 and TRBJ1-6, the full variable domain reads SAVISQKPSRDICQRGTSLTIQCQVDSQVTMMFWYRQQPGQSLTLIATANQGSEATYESGFVIDKFPISRPNLTFSTLTVSNMSPEDSSIYLCSLGQLGYNSPLHFGNGTRLTVT.

V gene TRBV5-6 combines with J gene TRBJ2-7; 10 bases are a match to TRBD2. CDR1 and CDR2 from the germline V gene are SGHDT and YYEEEE. The CDR3 is 14 residues long. V gave up 3 bases and J gave up 2 bases; unmatched junction bases: 2. The CDR3 DNA follows: TGTGCCAGCAGCTGGACTAGCGGCGCCTACGAGCAGTACTTC. Amino acid sequence: CASSWTSGAYEQYF.

The V gene is TRBV27, the J gene TRBJ1-2, with TRBD1 as a possible D gene (5 bases). V lost 8 bases and J lost 4, with 17 bases in between. CDR3 length equals 14 residues. The germline gives CDR1 MNHEY, CDR2 SMNVEV (reference sequence). CDR3 protein: CASATGGASYGYTF. DNA of the CDR3: TGTGCCAGCGCGACGGGGGGAGCGTCCTATGGCTACACCTTC.

At least ten counts were recorded for this clonotype. J is TRBJ2-5 and V is TRBV5-8; 12 bases are a match to TRBD2. This CDR3 has 16 residues. The J segment lost 4 bases and the V segment lost 0 bases, leaving 4 bases of the junction unmatched. Germline CDR1 reads SGHTS; CDR2 reads YDEGEE. The CDR3 nucleotides are TGTGCCAGCAGCTTGGCCACACTAGCGGGAGGAGAGACCCAGTACTTC. Translated: CASSLATLAGGETQYF.

This clonotype was seen only once. The CDR3 carries no conserved terminal phenylalanine or tryptophan, so it likely arises from a read error. The chain couples TRBV29-1 to TRBJ1-4; 7 bases match TRBD1. CDR3 length: 14 residues. CDR1 is SQVTM, CDR2 ANQGSEA, per germline. Trimming at V came to 1 base and at J to 13 bases, leaving 12 bases not matched to a gene. In nucleotides, the CDR3 is TGCAGCGTTGAAGCGGGCAGGGGGGCCCGAAGACTGTTTCTT. Protein: CSVEAGRGARRLFL.

In this sample, this clonotype turned up many times. This sequence joins TRBV5-1 and TRBJ2-2, with D uncertain. The CDR3 has 14 residues. V shed 0 bases and J shed 2 bases, with 5 bases lying between them. The germline gives CDR1 SGHRS, CDR2 YFSETQ. The CDR3 region has the DNA TGCGCCAGCAGCTTGGGGGGAAACACCGGGGAGCTGTTTTTT. It encodes CASSLGGNTGELFF.

A few counts support this clonotype. A much larger clone is a single base away; this may be a read error. This chain links TRBV14 with TRBJ2-1, with D maybe TRBD2 (5 bases). The CDR3 totals 16 residues. Looked up from germline, CDR1 is SGHDN and CDR2 is FVKESK. CDR3 in amino acids: CASSQGITRAYSEQFF. The CDR3 nucleotides are TGTGCCAGCAGCCAAGGGATCACTAGGGCCTACAGTGAGCAGTTCTTC.

As for this clonotype: Being one base from a much bigger clone, this may be a read error. CDR3 amino acids: CASSREGQRIGSGANALTF. DNA of the CDR3: TGTGCCAGTAGTAGGGAGGGGCAGCGGATAGGCTCTGGGGCCAACGCCCTGACTTTC. J is TRBJ2-6 and V is TRBV19, with 7 positions matching TRBD2. Germline CDR1 reads LNHDA; CDR2 reads SQIVND (reference sequence). This CDR3 spans 19 amino acids.

Only a few counts were recorded for this clonotype. Being one base from a much bigger clone, this may be a read error. The J gene is TRBJ2-3, the V gene TRBV7-2; D possibly corresponds to TRBD1 (6 bases). Germline CDR1 and CDR2: SGHTA and FQGNSA. The CDR3 sequence is 17 residues long. The CDR3 coding sequence is TGTGCCAGCAGCCAAAGGGCGGCAGGGGTACACACAGATCCGCAGTATTTT. Its translation: CASSQRAAGVHTDPQYF.

This clonotype was recorded a few times. The V call is TRBV28, the J call TRBJ1-5; D is undetermined. Per germline, CDR1 MDHEN and CDR2 SYDVKM. The length of the CDR3 is 13 residues. Trimming stripped 1 base from V and 4 bases from J, with 5 bases between. The CDR3 spells CASSLFLNQPQHF. Here the CDR3 DNA reads TGTGCCAGCAGTTTATTTCTTAATCAGCCCCAGCATTTT. Together with reference TRBV28 and TRBJ1-5, the CDR3 gives the full variable domain: DVKVTQSSRYLVKRTGEKVFLECVQDMDHENMFWYRQDPGLGLRLIYFSYDVKMKEKGDIPEGYSVSREKKERFSLILESASTNQTSMYLCASSLFLNQPQHFGDGTRLSIL.

The sample holds many counts of this clonotype. The V and J genes are TRBV7-3 and TRBJ1-5; unclear D gene. V was shortened by 8 bases and J by 4 bases, with 9 bases between the two germline ends. Germline CDR1 and CDR2: SGHTA and FQGTGA. CDR3 length: 12 amino acids. In DNA form, the CDR3 reads TGTGCCAGCCCTGGGGAGAATCAGCCCCAGCATTTT. Encoded protein: CASPGENQPQHF.

This clonotype has a count of ten or more. This chain joins TRBV20-1 and TRBJ2-7; TRBD2 aligns across 9 bases. With 5 bases clipped from V and 2 bases from J, the junction kept 7 bases outside the gene matches. Per the germline V gene, CDR1 is DFQATT and CDR2 is SNEGSKA (reference sequence). This CDR3 contains 14 residues. The CDR3 region is CSADGLAIPYEQYF. CDR3 in DNA: TGCAGTGCTGATGGACTAGCGATCCCCTACGAGCAGTACTTC.

In its sample, this clonotype was seen many times. This may stem from a read error, because a much larger clone lies one nucleotide away. The chain employs TRBV20-1 and TRBJ1-2; no definite D call. Trimming pared 0 bases from V and 4 bases from J, leaving 15 bases between. Germline CDR1 reads DFQATT; CDR2 reads SNEGSKA (reference sequence). The CDR3 runs to 15 residues. In DNA form, the CDR3 reads TGCAGTGCTAGAGATATGAGACAAACTACCTATGGCTACACCTTC. Translation gives CSARDMRQTTYGYTF.

This clonotype was counted many times. The chain uses TRBV4-2 and TRBJ2-3, with D perhaps TRBD2 (7 bases). The CDR3 totals 14 residues. Trimming shortened V by 5 bases and J by 6 bases, and 15 bases separated the two germline ends. Germline loops: CDR1 LGHNA, CDR2 YNFKEQ. The CDR3 region has the DNA TGTGCCAGCAGCTATCCGAGGGGGGGCGATACGCAGTATTTT. As protein: CASSYPRGGDTQYF.